This T cell receptor beta chain was sequenced in a study of T-cell reconstitution after alpha-beta-depleted transplantation in children. This CDR3 is built from 13 residues. The germline CDR1 and CDR2 sequences are SQVTM and ANQGSEA. The germline V and J ends were trimmed by 5 bases and 3 bases, with 14 bases remaining between them. A TCRbeta library incorporating unique molecular identifiers was prepared. In TCRdb, the PCR reads were re-called with MiXCR into one record per CDR3 protein. The sample has over 550,000 distinct CDR3 sequences, roughly a tenth seen once. The chain uses TRBV29-1 and TRBJ2-7; D might be TRBD1 or TRBD2, each matching 5 bases. This receptor was identified in a human donor who donated a stem cell graft to a child with acute myeloid leukemia. The sequencing here drew on PBMCs from the stem cell graft donor, taken from the stem cell graft. The CDR3 here is CSVRDRNNYEQYF. CDR3 nucleotide sequence: TGCAGCGTTCGGGACCGAAATAACTACGAGCAGTACTTC.